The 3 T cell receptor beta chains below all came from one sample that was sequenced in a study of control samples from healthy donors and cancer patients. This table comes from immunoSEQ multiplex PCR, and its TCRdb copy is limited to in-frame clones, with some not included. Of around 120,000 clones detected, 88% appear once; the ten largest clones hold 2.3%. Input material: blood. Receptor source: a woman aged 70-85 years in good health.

CDR3 sequence (DNA): TGTGCCAGCAGTGTAGGGGGCGGGGAGACCCAGTACTTC. It yields the protein CASSVGGGETQYF. This sequence joins TRBV2 and TRBJ2-5, with 7 positions matching TRBD1. CDR1 SNHLY and CDR2 FYNNEI come from the germline V gene. The J segment lost 5 bases and the V segment lost 4 bases, leaving 4 bases of the junction unmatched. The CDR3 is made up of 13 amino acids.

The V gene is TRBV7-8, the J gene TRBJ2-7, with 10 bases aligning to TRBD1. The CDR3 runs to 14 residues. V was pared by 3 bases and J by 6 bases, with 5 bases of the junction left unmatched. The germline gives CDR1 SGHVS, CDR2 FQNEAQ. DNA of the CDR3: TGTGCCAGCAGCTTCTCGGGACAGGGGAGCGAGCAGTACTTC. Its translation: CASSFSGQGSEQYF.

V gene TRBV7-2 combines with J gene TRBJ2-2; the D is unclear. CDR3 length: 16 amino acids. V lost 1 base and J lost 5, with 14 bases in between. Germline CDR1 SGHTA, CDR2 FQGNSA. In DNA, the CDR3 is TGTGCCAGCAGCTTAGGAGTGGGTTTAGTGACCGGGGAGCTGTTTTTT. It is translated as CASSLGVGLVTGELFF.